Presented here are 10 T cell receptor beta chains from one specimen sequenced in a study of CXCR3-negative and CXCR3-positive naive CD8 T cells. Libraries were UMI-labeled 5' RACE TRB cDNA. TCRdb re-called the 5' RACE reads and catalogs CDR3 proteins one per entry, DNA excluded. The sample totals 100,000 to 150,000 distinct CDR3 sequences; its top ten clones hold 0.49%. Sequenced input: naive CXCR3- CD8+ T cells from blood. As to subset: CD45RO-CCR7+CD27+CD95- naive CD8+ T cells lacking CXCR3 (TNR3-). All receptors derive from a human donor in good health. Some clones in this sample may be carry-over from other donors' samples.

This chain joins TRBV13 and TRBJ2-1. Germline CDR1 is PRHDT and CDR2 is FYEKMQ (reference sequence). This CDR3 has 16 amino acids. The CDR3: CASSRLGDEYRTEQFF.

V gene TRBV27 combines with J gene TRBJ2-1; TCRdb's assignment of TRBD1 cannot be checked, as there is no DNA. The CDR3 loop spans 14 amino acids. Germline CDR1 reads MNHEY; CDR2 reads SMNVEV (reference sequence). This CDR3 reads CASSSEIQGNEQFF.

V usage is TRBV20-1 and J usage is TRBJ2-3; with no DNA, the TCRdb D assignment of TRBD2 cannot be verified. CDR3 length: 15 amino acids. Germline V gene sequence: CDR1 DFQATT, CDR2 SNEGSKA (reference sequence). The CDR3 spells CSASKVAGEKDTQYF.

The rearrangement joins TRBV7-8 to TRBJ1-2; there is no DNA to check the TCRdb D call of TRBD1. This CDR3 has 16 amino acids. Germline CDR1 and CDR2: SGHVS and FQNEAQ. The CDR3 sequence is CASSLSGTGGGYGYTF.

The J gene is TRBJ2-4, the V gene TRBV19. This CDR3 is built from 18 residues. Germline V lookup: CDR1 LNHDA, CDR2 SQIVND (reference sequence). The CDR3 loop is CASSIVGQSQLAKNIQYF.

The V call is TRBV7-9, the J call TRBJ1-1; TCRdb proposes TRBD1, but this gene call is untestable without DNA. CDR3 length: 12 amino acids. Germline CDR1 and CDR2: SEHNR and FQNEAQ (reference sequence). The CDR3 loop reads CASSTGGLVAFF. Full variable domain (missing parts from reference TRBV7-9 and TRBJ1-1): DTGVSQNPRHKITKRGQNVTFRCDPISEHNRLYWYRQTLGQGPEFLTYFQNEAQLEKSRLLSDRFSAERPKGSFSTLEIQRTEQGDSAMYLCASSTGGLVAFFGQGTRLTVV.

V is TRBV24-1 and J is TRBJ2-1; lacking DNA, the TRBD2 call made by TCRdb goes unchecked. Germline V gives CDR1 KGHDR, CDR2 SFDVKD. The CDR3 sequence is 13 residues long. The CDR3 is CATSDGRQIEQFF.

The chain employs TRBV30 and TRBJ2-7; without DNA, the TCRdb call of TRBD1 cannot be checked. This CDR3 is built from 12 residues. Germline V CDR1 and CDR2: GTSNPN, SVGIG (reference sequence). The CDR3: CAWRDRGHEQYF.

The CDR3 region is CATSGTDSSYNEQFF. The gene calls are TRBV24-1 and TRBJ2-1. This CDR3 is built from 15 residues. Germline-derived CDR1 and CDR2 are KGHDR and SFDVKD.

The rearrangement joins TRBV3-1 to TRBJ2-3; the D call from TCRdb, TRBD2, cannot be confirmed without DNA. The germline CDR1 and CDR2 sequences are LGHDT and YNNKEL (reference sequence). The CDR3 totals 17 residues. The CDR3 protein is CASSQGRLAGYTDTQYF.